The present T cell receptor (beta chain) was sequenced within a study of T-cell reconstitution after alpha-beta-depleted transplantation in children. The TCRbeta library incorporated unique molecular identifiers. Each CDR3 protein is one row after TCRdb ran MiXCR on the PCR reads. The sample lists about 200,000 distinct CDR3 sequences; 13% to 15% were seen once. This clonotype was counted ten times or more. Unmatched junction bases numbered 8, after V lost 4 bases and J lost 4 bases. Germline values: CDR1 ENHRY, CDR2 SYGVKD. The CDR3 length is 15 residues. The specimen comprised PBMCs from the stem cell graft donor, sampled from the stem cell graft. The sequence came from a human donor who donated a stem cell graft to a child with acute lymphoblastic leukemia. The rearrangement joins TRBV10-3 to TRBJ2-3; 7 nucleotides agree with TRBD2. CDR3 nucleotide sequence: TGTGCCATCAGTGCGGGACTAACAAGCCCAGATACGCAGTATTTT. Translated: CAISAGLTSPDTQYF.